This T cell receptor beta chain was recovered during a study of cytomegalovirus exposure and HLA in healthy donors. Germline V lookup: CDR1 SGDLS, CDR2 YYNGEE. The CDR3 sequence is 12 residues long. Losses at the gene ends were 3 bases for V and 6 bases for J; bases not matched to a gene: 0. Amplification used 60 Vbeta primers and 13 Jbeta primers. Source study methods: In a later analysis, of about 80 million unique beta chains, roughly 10 million appeared in at least two donors. The table came from immunoSEQ multiplex PCR; TCRdb's copy has only in-frame clones and leaves some out. That table gives V, J and clone size, and the DNA gave D and trimming. Of about 160,000 clones listed, roughly 80% are singletons. Study-wide points: In a later analysis, CMV-associated beta chains were mostly HLA-associated, it appeared. A few chains linked to CMV were shown in vitro to be specific for CMV antigens.

This clone has only a few counts. The target antigen is unknown. The same CDR3 arises from other DNA sequences in this sample as well. The sequenced material came from PBMCs. The receptor was isolated from a female donor in good health and CMV-seronegative. The J gene is TRBJ2-4, the V gene TRBV9; 7 bases match TRBD2. In nucleotides, the CDR3 is TGTGCCAGCAGCGGGGGGGGAAACATTCAGTACTTC. Translating gives CASSGGGNIQYF. The variable domain in full, with the rest retrieved from reference TRBV9 and TRBJ2-4, is DSGVTQTPKHLITATGQRVTLRCSPRSGDLSVYWYQQSLDQGLQFLIQYYNGEERAKGNILERFSAQQFPDLHSELNLSSLELGDSALYFCASSGGGNIQYFGAGTRLSVL.